The 5 T cell receptor beta chains below were found in one sample sequenced in a study of blood T cell repertoires in COVID-19. The table came from immunoSEQ multiplex PCR; TCRdb's copy has only in-frame clones and leaves some out. The sample comprises tens of thousands of clones, 60% to 85% of which are singletons, and around 20% rests with the top ten. The sequencing sample was made of peripheral blood. The receptors were sampled from a man aged 45-60 years with active or convalescent COVID-19.

As DNA, the CDR3 is TGTGCCAGCAGCAGGATTGAGCGGGAGAGGTTTGAGCAGTTCTTC. It yields the protein CASSRIERERFEQFF. The gene calls are TRBV7-2 and TRBJ2-1; TRBD2 aligns across 8 bases. The germline CDR1 and CDR2 sequences are SGHTA and FQGNSA. This CDR3 contains 15 residues. Trimming took 5 bases from V and 9 from J; bases not matched to a gene: 12.

V and J are TRBV12-5 and TRBJ2-1; 7 bases are shared with TRBD2. The CDR3 spans 14 residues. Per the germline V gene, CDR1 is LGHNT and CDR2 is FRNRAP. V was pared by 4 bases and J by 7 bases, with 7 bases of the junction left unmatched. CDR3 DNA sequence: TGTGCTAGTGGTTCGGGAGCGGGGTCAAATGAGCAGTTCTTC. It codes for CASGSGAGSNEQFF.

This sequence joins TRBV5-8 and TRBJ1-1; no definite D call. The V gene lost 0 bases and the J gene lost 10 bases, with 16 bases spanning the gap. This CDR3 spans 14 amino acids. In germline, CDR1 is SGHTS, CDR2 YDEGEE. The CDR3 is CASSLGHQKIAAFF. The CDR3 coding sequence is TGTGCCAGCAGCTTGGGGCACCAGAAAATAGCAGCTTTCTTT.

The chain employs TRBV5-5 and TRBJ2-3, with 11 bases lining up with TRBD2. This CDR3 has 16 residues. CDR1 is SGHKS, CDR2 YYEKEE, per germline (reference sequence). J was trimmed by 4 bases and V by 0 bases; bases with no gene match: 4. The CDR3 DNA reads as TGTGCCAGCAGCTTGGAGATAGCGGGGGGGGCAGATACGCAGTATTTT. Its translation is CASSLEIAGGADTQYF.

Details on this clone: A read error may account for a junction end that differs from germline. The chain links TRBV7-8 to TRBJ2-2; D possibly corresponds to TRBD1 (6 bases). CDR1 is SGHVS, CDR2 FQNEAQ, per germline. The length of the CDR3 is 17 residues. Here the CDR3 DNA reads TGTGCCAGCAGCTTAGCCGGGACATCGGTACCGACTGGGGGGCTGTTTTTT. It yields the protein CASSLAGTSVPTGGLFF.